A selection of T cell receptor beta chains follows, all from one sample in a study of blood T cells in healthy people across ages. TCRdb analysed the 5' RACE reads with MiXCR anew, one entry per CDR3 protein. Altogether hundreds of thousands of distinct CDR3 sequences are present, roughly 50% being singletons, with the ten largest covering over 20%. Sequenced material: blood. These receptors all stem from a man aged 25 to 40 in good health. Both conserved end residues are part of each CDR3. D genes are given only for firm matches. Clone size, where shown, is once, few, many, or a class for clones that have expanded.

D gene: .
clone size: .
V gene: TRBV19
J gene: TRBJ1-2
CDR3 protein: CASSIRTRWDYGYTF
CDR3 DNA: TGTGCCAGTAGTATACGGACGAGATGGGACTATGGCTACACCTTC

D gene: TRBD1
clone size: .
V gene: TRBV28
J gene: TRBJ2-7
CDR3 protein: CASSLRPGTGIEQYF
CDR3 DNA: TGTGCCAGCAGCCTCCGTCCCGGGACAGGGATCGAGCAGTACTTC

D gene: .
clone size: .
V gene: TRBV5-1
J gene: TRBJ2-6
CDR3 protein: CASGTGNSGANVLTF
CDR3 DNA: TGCGCCAGCGGCACAGGGAACTCTGGGGCCAACGTCCTGACTTTC

D gene: TRBD1
clone size: .
V gene: TRBV12-5
J gene: TRBJ2-6
CDR3 protein: CASGLRDRGSGANVLTF
CDR3 DNA: TGTGCTAGTGGTCTCCGGGACAGGGGGTCTGGGGCCAACGTCCTGACTTTC

D gene: .
clone size: .
V gene: TRBV20-1
J gene: TRBJ1-5
CDR3 protein: CSARPLQNQPQHF
CDR3 DNA: TGCAGTGCGAGACCCCTACAGAATCAGCCCCAGCATTTT

D gene: .
clone size: many
V gene: TRBV14
J gene: TRBJ2-1
CDR3 protein: CASSHYNEQFF
CDR3 DNA: TGTGCCAGCAGCCATTACAATGAGCAGTTCTTC

D gene: .
clone size: .
V gene: TRBV30
J gene: TRBJ2-6
CDR3 protein: CAWSFPVSGANVLTF
CDR3 DNA: TGTGCCTGGAGTTTCCCGGTCTCTGGGGCCAACGTCCTGACTTTC

D gene: .
clone size: .
V gene: TRBV29-1
J gene: TRBJ1-2
CDR3 protein: CSANRGGYGYTF
CDR3 DNA: TGCAGCGCCAATCGGGGAGGCTATGGCTACACCTTC

D gene: TRBD1
clone size: .
V gene: TRBV14
J gene: TRBJ2-7
CDR3 protein: CASSQGQGNYYEQYF
CDR3 DNA: TGTGCCAGCAGCCAAGGACAGGGGAACTACTACGAGCAGTACTTC

D gene: .
clone size: .
V gene: TRBV4-2
J gene: TRBJ1-1
CDR3 protein: CASSHLEGNTEAFF
CDR3 DNA: TGTGCCAGCAGCCACTTGGAGGGGAACACTGAAGCTTTCTTT

D gene: .
clone size: .
V gene: TRBV4-3
J gene: TRBJ1-4
CDR3 protein: CASSQGIMATNEKLFF
CDR3 DNA: TGCGCCAGCAGCCAAGGTATTATGGCAACTAATGAAAAACTGTTTTTT

D gene: TRBD1
clone size: .
V gene: TRBV27
J gene: TRBJ1-2
CDR3 protein: CASSPSRDRGANYGYTF
CDR3 DNA: TGTGCCAGCAGTCCCTCCCGGGACAGGGGAGCTAACTATGGCTACACCTTC

D gene: .
clone size: few
V gene: TRBV20-1
J gene: TRBJ2-6
CDR3 protein: CSAAGESGANVLTF
CDR3 DNA: TGCAGTGCCGCCGGGGAGTCTGGGGCCAACGTCCTGACTTTC

D gene: .
clone size: .
V gene: TRBV6-5
J gene: TRBJ2-7
CDR3 protein: CASSYSGQDLYEQYF
CDR3 DNA: TGTGCCAGCAGTTACTCAGGGCAGGACCTATACGAGCAGTACTTC

D gene: TRBD1
clone size: .
V gene: TRBV6-6
J gene: TRBJ1-6
CDR3 protein: CASTQKQGGYNSPLHF
CDR3 DNA: TGTGCCAGCACCCAAAAACAGGGGGGGTATAATTCACCCCTCCACTTT

D gene: .
clone size: .
V gene: TRBV28
J gene: TRBJ2-5
CDR3 protein: CASSFGTRPDQETQYF
CDR3 DNA: TGTGCCAGCAGTTTCGGGACCAGACCGGACCAAGAGACCCAGTACTTC

D gene: .
clone size: .
V gene: TRBV7-4
J gene: TRBJ1-2
CDR3 protein: CASSLHGPNFYGYTF
CDR3 DNA: TGTGCCAGCAGCCTACACGGGCCTAACTTCTATGGCTACACCTTC